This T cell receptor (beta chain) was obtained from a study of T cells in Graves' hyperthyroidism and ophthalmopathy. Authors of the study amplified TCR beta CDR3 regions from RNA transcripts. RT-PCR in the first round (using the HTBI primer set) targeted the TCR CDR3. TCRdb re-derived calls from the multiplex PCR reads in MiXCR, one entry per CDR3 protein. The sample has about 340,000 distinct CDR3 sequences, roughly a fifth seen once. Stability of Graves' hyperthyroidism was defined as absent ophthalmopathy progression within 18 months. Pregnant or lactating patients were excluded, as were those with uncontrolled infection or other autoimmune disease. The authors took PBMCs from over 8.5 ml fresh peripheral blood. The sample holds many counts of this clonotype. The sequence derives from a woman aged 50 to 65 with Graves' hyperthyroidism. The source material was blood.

CDR3 nucleotide sequence: TGTGCCAGCACGGGACAGTTGGTTTTTACAACTAATGAAAAACTGTTTTTT. Its translation: CASTGQLVFTTNEKLFF. This chain uses TRBV2 with TRBJ1-4; TRBD1 matches 7 bases. CDR3 size: 17 residues. Germline assignment: CDR1 SNHLY and CDR2 FYNNEI. Unmatched junction bases numbered 11, after V lost 7 bases and J lost 0 bases.